These T cell receptor beta chains were read from a single sample in a study of regulatory T cells in long-lasting Graves disease. TCRdb called the multiplex PCR reads again in MiXCR, with one record for every CDR3 protein. There are hundreds of thousands of distinct CDR3 sequences in the sample; less than 20% occur only once, and approximately 20% lies in the top ten. The same specimen was also included in a second study, on T cells in Graves' hyperthyroidism and ophthalmopathy.

The starting material was peripheral blood mononuclear cells (PBMCs), obtained at new diagnosis, from a patient treated with antithyroid drugs. These receptors all come from a woman in her twenties or thirties with Graves disease. Each CDR3 is given with its conserved first and last residue. The order of the fields is clone size, J gene, CDR3 length, D gene, V gene, CDR3 protein, CDR3 DNA. D genes are given only for firm matches. Expanded clones are given a class, and other clones once, few, many or no size at all.

many,TRBJ1-6,14,-,TRBV2,CASSEWSYNSPLHF,TGTGCCAGCAGTGAATGGTCCTATAATTCACCCCTCCACTTT
few,TRBJ1-2,14,-,TRBV3-1,CASSQDLYSYGYTF,TGTGCCAGCAGCCAAGACCTCTACAGCTATGGCTACACCTTC
few,TRBJ1-2,14,-,TRBV6-2/TRBV6-3,CASSYGGAIYGYTF,TGTGCCAGCAGTTACGGGGGCGCGATCTATGGCTACACCTTC
many,TRBJ2-1,16,TRBD2,TRBV7-9,CASSLGGASGRSRQFF,TGTGCCAGCAGCTTAGGTGGAGCTAGCGGGAGGTCACGGCAGTTCTTC
many,TRBJ1-3,15,-,TRBV3-1,CASSQPQGAGNTIYF,TGTGCCAGCAGCCAGCCACAGGGAGCTGGAAACACCATATATTTT
many,TRBJ2-1,16,TRBD2,TRBV11-3,CASSSAGTSGTLEQFF,TGTGCCAGCAGCTCCGCCGGGACTAGCGGGACCCTTGAGCAGTTCTTC
-,TRBJ2-7,14,-,TRBV6-2/TRBV6-3,CASSTGRGVAEQYF,TGTGCCAGCAGTACAGGAAGAGGGGTGGCCGAGCAGTACTTC
many,TRBJ2-7,17,TRBD2,TRBV20-1,CSAKAGARTPSSYEQYF,TGCAGTGCTAAAGCGGGAGCCCGGACCCCAAGCTCCTACGAGCAGTACTTC
-,TRBJ2-2,14,-,TRBV6-1,CASYSQGRSGELFF,TGTGCCAGCTACTCACAGGGAAGGAGCGGGGAGCTGTTTTTT
few,TRBJ2-7,17,TRBD2,TRBV3-1,CASSRWSGTSGTYEQYF,TGTGCCAGCAGCCGTTGGTCGGGGACTAGCGGAACCTACGAGCAGTACTTC
-,TRBJ2-2,15,TRBD1,TRBV20-1,CSARAPGGNTGELFF,TGCAGTGCTAGAGCTCCAGGGGGGAACACCGGGGAGCTGTTTTTT
few,TRBJ2-1,16,TRBD2,TRBV7-2,CASRPLGGRGNNEQFF,TGTGCCAGCAGGCCTCTTGGCGGGAGGGGCAACAATGAGCAGTTCTTC
few,TRBJ2-4,17,TRBD1,TRBV28,CASSGQGITRAKNIQYF,TGTGCCAGCAGTGGACAGGGGATTACTAGGGCCAAAAACATTCAGTACTTC
many,TRBJ2-5,15,-,TRBV28,CASGLSRGGYETQYF,TGTGCCAGCGGTCTTTCCAGGGGCGGTTACGAGACCCAGTACTTC
few,TRBJ2-3,17,TRBD1,TRBV7-9,CASSPPKGDRGTDTQYF,TGTGCCAGCAGCCCCCCGAAAGGAGACAGGGGCACAGATACGCAGTATTTT
many,TRBJ2-3,14,TRBD1,TRBV25-1,CASSEDRELDTQYF,TGTGCCAGCAGTGAGGACAGGGAATTGGATACGCAGTATTTT
-,TRBJ2-2,16,-,TRBV7-9,CASSSGLVRRTGELFF,TGTGCCAGCAGTTCCGGGCTGGTTAGGCGGACCGGGGAGCTGTTTTTT
many,TRBJ2-3,14,-,TRBV7-2,CASRYGMHTDTQYF,TGTGCCAGCAGATACGGGATGCACACAGATACGCAGTATTTT
many,TRBJ2-2,13,-,TRBV6-1,CASVPANTGELFF,TGTGCCAGCGTACCTGCGAACACCGGGGAGCTGTTTTTT
many,TRBJ1-1,15,-,TRBV5-1,CASSPANDRYTEAFF,TGCGCCAGTAGCCCGGCGAACGACAGATACACTGAAGCTTTCTTT
few,TRBJ2-1,13,-,TRBV4-1,CASSQVWEMEQFF,TGCGCCAGCAGCCAAGTTTGGGAGATGGAGCAGTTCTTC
few,TRBJ2-5,16,TRBD2,TRBV19,CASSMGAGGGRETQYF,TGTGCCAGTAGTATGGGGGCGGGAGGGGGCAGGGAGACCCAGTACTTC
many,TRBJ1-4,15,-,TRBV27,CASRLNRRTNEKLFF,TGTGCCAGCAGACTAAACAGGAGAACTAATGAAAAACTGTTTTTT
many,TRBJ2-1,10,TRBD1,TRBV2,CATTGVEQFF,TGTGCCACGACAGGGGTTGAGCAGTTCTTC
many,TRBJ2-1,15,TRBD2,TRBV29-1,CSVEGGTSGSNEQFF,TGCAGCGTTGAAGGGGGGACTAGCGGGAGCAATGAGCAGTTCTTC
few,TRBJ2-1,11,-,TRBV6-2/TRBV6-3,CAAQRYNEQFF,TGTGCCGCTCAGCGATACAATGAGCAGTTCTTC
few,TRBJ2-1,13,-,TRBV29-1,CSVGQGLDNEQFF,TGCAGCGTTGGGCAGGGATTGGACAATGAGCAGTTCTTC
-,TRBJ1-2,15,-,TRBV4-1,CASSQENGDWYGYTF,TGCGCCAGCAGCCAAGAGAACGGGGATTGGTATGGCTACACCTTC
many,TRBJ1-2,15,TRBD1,TRBV28,CASSPWDRGFYGYTF,TGTGCCAGCAGCCCTTGGGACAGGGGATTCTATGGCTACACCTTC
-,TRBJ2-7,15,-,TRBV20-1,CSARDLNGQIYEQYF,TGCAGCGCGCGGGACCTGAATGGACAGATCTACGAGCAGTACTTC
-,TRBJ2-7,13,-,TRBV29-1,CSVVQGGFYEQYF,TGCAGCGTAGTCCAGGGGGGATTCTACGAGCAGTACTTC
many,TRBJ2-7,15,TRBD1,TRBV28,CASSWDRGRISEQYF,TGTGCCAGCAGTTGGGACAGGGGCCGTATCTCCGAGCAGTACTTC
few,TRBJ1-2,13,-,TRBV19,CASNGQAYYGYTF,TGTGCCAGTAACGGTCAAGCGTACTATGGCTACACCTTC
many,TRBJ2-3,16,TRBD2,TRBV11-2,CASSPWTSGSADTQYF,TGTGCCAGCAGCCCATGGACTAGCGGGAGCGCAGATACGCAGTATTTT
many,TRBJ1-1,14,TRBD1,TRBV7-2,CASSLQQGRYEAFF,TGTGCCAGCAGCCTGCAACAGGGGCGGTATGAAGCTTTCTTT
-,TRBJ2-4,15,TRBD1,TRBV6-9,CASSFTGQGRGIQYF,TGTGCCAGCAGTTTTACCGGACAGGGTAGGGGCATTCAGTACTTC
-,TRBJ2-5,16,-,TRBV6-6,CASSYSINEALEGQYF,TGTGCCAGCAGTTACTCGATTAATGAGGCTCTTGAAGGCCAGTACTTC
many,TRBJ2-7,14,TRBD1,TRBV6-1,CATTLDRLTYEQYF,TGTGCCACCACGTTGGACAGGCTTACCTACGAGCAGTACTTC
many,TRBJ2-5,16,-,TRBV7-9,CATHDPKRSLQETQYF,TGTGCCACCCATGACCCCAAAAGGAGTCTACAAGAGACCCAGTACTTC
few,TRBJ2-1,14,TRBD2,TRBV9,CASTLSGSGNEQFF,TGTGCCAGCACCCTCAGCGGGAGTGGTAATGAGCAGTTCTTC
-,TRBJ2-7,15,TRBD2,TRBV28,CASRLASGRAYEQYF,TGTGCCAGCAGGCTTGCGAGCGGGAGGGCCTACGAGCAGTACTTC
-,TRBJ1-1,15,-,TRBV6-2/TRBV6-3,CASLSLRGTNTEAFF,TGTGCCAGCCTCTCGTTGAGGGGGACAAACACTGAAGCTTTCTTT
-,TRBJ1-3,15,TRBD1,TRBV9,CASSAGGDSGNTIYF,TGTGCCAGCAGCGCAGGGGGCGATTCTGGAAACACCATATATTTT
few,TRBJ2-1,12,-,TRBV12-3/TRBV12-4,CASSWLGSEQFF,TGTGCCAGCAGCTGGCTCGGGAGCGAGCAGTTCTTC
-,TRBJ2-7,13,-,TRBV2,CASSVRRGPEQYF,TGTGCCAGCAGTGTTAGACGGGGTCCCGAGCAGTACTTC
many,TRBJ2-3,16,-,TRBV6-2/TRBV6-3,CASSEAVLGRTDTQYF,TGTGCCAGCAGTGAAGCAGTTCTCGGGCGCACAGATACGCAGTATTTT
-,TRBJ1-3,16,-,TRBV5-1,CASSLSAASSGNTIYF,TGCGCCAGCAGCTTGTCGGCGGCCTCCTCTGGAAACACCATATATTTT
-,TRBJ1-6,15,-,TRBV30,CAWRGSNCLDSPLHF,TGTGCCTGGAGAGGTAGTAACTGTTTGGATTCACCCCTCCACTTT
few,TRBJ2-5,14,TRBD1,TRBV9,CASSVGTAQETQYF,TGTGCCAGCAGCGTCGGGACAGCACAAGAGACCCAGTACTTC
many,TRBJ2-3,15,-,TRBV7-9,CASSLFGGPSDTQYF,TGTGCCAGCAGCCTCTTCGGTGGCCCCTCGGATACGCAGTATTTT
many,TRBJ1-3,15,-,TRBV7-2,CASSLQGRTGNTIYF,TGTGCCAGCAGCTTACAGGGTAGAACTGGAAACACCATATATTTT
many,TRBJ2-1,14,-,TRBV11-2,CASSLDRGAYEQFF,TGTGCCAGCAGCTTAGATCGGGGGGCCTATGAGCAGTTCTTC
-,TRBJ2-3,14,-,TRBV7-3,CASSDIPSTDTQYF,TGTGCCAGCAGCGACATTCCTAGCACAGATACGCAGTATTTT
-,TRBJ2-7,14,TRBD1,TRBV27,CASRDRGIRYEQYF,TGTGCCAGCCGCGACAGGGGGATTCGCTACGAGCAGTACTTC
many,TRBJ2-7,13,TRBD2,TRBV29-1,CSGARGGGYEQYF,TGCAGCGGGGCTCGGGGGGGCGGGTACGAGCAGTACTTC
few,TRBJ2-2,14,-,TRBV29-1,CSVVDGMNTGELFF,TGCAGCGTTGTGGACGGAATGAACACCGGGGAGCTGTTTTTT